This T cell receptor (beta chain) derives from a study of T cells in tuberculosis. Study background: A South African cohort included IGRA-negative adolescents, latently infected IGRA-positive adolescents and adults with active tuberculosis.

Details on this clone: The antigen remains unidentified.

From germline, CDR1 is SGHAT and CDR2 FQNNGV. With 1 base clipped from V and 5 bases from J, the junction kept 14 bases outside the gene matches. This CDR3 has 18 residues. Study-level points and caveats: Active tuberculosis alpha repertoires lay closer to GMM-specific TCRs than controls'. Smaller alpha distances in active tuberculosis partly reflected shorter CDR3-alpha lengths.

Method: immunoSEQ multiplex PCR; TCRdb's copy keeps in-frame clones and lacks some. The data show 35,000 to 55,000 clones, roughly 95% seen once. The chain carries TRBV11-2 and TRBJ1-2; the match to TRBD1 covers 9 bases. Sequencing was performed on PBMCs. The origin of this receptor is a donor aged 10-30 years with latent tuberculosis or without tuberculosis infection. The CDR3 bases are TGTGCCAGCAGCTTAGCCCCATGGACAGGGGAGAAGGGTTATGGCTACACCTTC. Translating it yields CASSLAPWTGEKGYGYTF.